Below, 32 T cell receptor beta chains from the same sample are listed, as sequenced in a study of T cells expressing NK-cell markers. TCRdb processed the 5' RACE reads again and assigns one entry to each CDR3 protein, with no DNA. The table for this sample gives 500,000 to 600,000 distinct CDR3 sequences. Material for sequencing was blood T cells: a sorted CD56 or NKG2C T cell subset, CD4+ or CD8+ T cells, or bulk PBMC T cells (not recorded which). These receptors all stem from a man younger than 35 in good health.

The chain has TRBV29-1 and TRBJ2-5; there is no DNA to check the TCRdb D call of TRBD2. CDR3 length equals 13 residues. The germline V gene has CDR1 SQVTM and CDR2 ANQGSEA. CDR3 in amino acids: CSVELAGMQTQYF. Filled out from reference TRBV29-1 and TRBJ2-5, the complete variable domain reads SAVISQKPSRDICQRGTSLTIQCQVDSQVTMMFWYRQQPGQSLTLIATANQGSEATYESGFVIDKFPISRPNLTFSTLTVSNMSPEDSSIYLCSVELAGMQTQYFGPGTRLLVL.

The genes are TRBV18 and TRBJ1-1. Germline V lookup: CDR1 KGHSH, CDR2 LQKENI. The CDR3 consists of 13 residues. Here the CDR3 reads CASSRNKDTEAFF.

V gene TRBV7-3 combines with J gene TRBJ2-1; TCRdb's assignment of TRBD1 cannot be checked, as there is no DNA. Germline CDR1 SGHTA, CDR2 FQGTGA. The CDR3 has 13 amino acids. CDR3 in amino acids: CASSGYRGNEQFF.

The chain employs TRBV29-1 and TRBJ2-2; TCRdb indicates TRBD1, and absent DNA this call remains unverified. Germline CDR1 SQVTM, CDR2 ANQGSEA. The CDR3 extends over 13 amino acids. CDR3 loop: CSVGQSNTGELFF.

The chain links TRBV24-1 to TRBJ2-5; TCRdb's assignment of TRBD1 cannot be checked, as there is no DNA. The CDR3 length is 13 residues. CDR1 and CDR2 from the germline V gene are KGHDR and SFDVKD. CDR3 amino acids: CATRGTGMETQYF.

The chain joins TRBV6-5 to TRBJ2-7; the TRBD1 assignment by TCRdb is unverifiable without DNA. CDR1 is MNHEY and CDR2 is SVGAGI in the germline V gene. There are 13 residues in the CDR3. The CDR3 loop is CASSYLGGGEQYF.

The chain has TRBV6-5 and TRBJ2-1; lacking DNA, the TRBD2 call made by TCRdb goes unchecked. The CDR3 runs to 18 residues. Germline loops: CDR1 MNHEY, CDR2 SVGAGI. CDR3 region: CASSYSPRAGGLYNEQFF.

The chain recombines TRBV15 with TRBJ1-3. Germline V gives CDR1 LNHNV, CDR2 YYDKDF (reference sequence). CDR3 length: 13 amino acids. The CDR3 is CATSAGSGNTIYF.

The CDR3 here is CASIPVGGFTGELFF. This rearrangement joins TRBV12-3 or TRBV12-4 to TRBJ2-2; TCRdb returns TRBD1, unconfirmable since there is no DNA. The CDR3 runs to 15 residues.

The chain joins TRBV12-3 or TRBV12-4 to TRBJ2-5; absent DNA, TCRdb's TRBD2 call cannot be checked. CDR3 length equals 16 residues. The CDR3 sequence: CASSPNLAGLKETQYF.

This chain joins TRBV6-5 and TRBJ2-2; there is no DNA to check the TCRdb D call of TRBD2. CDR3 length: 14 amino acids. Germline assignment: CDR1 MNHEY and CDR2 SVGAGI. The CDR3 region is CASSYGTSLGELFF.

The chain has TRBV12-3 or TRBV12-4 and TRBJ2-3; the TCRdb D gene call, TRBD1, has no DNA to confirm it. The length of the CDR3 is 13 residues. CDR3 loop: CASSSRPRGTQYF.

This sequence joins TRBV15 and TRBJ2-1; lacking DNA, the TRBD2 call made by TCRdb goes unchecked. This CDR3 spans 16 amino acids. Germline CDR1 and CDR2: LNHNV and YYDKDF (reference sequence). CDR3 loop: CATSRWTSGSRYEQFF.

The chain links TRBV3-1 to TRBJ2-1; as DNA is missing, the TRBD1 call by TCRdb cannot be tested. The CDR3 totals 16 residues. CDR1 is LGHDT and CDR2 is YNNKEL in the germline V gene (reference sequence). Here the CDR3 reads CASSQEAGGRYNEQFF.

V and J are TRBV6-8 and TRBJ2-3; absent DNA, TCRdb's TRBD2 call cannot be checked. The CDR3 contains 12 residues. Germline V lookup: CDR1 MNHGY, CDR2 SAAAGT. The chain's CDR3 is CASRGGADTQYF.

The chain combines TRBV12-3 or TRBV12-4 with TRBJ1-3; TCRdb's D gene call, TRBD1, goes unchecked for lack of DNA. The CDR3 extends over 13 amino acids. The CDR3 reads CASTRTAGNTIYF.

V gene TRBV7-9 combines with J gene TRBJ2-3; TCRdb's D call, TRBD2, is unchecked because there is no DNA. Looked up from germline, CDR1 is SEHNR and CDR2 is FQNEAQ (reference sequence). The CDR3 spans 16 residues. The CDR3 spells CASSELAGVSTDTQYF.

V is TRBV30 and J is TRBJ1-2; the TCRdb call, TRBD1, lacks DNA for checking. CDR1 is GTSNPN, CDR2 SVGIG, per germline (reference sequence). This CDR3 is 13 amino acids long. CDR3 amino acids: CAWSNLGGYGYTF. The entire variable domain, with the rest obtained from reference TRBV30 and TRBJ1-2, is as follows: SQTIHQWPATLVQPVGSPLSLECTVEGTSNPNLYWYRQAAGRGLQLLFYSVGIGQISSEVPQNLSASRPQDRQFILSSKKLLLSDSGFYLCAWSNLGGYGYTFGSGTRLTVV.

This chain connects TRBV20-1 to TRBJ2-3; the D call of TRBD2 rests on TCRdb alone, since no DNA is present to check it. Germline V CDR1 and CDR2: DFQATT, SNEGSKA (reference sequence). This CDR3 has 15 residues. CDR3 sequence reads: CSARAGLAGADTQYF.

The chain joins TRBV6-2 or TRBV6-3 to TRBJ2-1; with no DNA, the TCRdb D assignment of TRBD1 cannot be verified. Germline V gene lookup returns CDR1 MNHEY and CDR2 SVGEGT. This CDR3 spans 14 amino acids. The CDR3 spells CASSYRGNLGEQFF.

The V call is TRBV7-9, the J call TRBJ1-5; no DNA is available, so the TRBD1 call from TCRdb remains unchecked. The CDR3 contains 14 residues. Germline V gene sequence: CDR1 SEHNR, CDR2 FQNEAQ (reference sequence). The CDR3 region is CASSLGVGHPPQHF.

CDR3 residues: CASNVGTGGIDEQFF. V and J are TRBV5-6 and TRBJ2-1; TCRdb reports TRBD1, a call that lacks DNA to check it against. This CDR3 is 15 amino acids long. Germline V gene data show CDR1 as SGHDT and CDR2 as YYEEEE.

CDR3 protein: CASSSWDRIYNEQFF. The V and J genes are TRBV27 and TRBJ2-1; the D call of TRBD1 rests on TCRdb alone, since no DNA is present to check it. The CDR3 runs 15 residues. The germline V gene has CDR1 MNHEY and CDR2 SMNVEV (reference sequence).

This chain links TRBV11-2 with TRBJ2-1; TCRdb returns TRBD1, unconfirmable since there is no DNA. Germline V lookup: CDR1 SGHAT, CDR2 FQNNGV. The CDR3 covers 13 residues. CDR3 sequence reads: CASRWTGGNEQFF.

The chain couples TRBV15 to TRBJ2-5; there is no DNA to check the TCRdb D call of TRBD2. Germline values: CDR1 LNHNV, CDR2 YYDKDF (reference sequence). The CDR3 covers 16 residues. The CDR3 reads CATSRDRPGGSETQYF.

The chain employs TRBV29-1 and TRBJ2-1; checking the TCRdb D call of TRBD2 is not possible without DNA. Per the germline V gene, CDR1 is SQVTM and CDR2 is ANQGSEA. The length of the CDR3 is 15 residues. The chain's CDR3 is CSVDLAGGPSWEQFF.

This CDR3 is CAWRPPGFYNEQFF. This chain uses TRBV30 with TRBJ2-1; TCRdb's D call, TRBD1, is unchecked because there is no DNA. Germline CDR1 and CDR2: GTSNPN and SVGIG (reference sequence). This CDR3 contains 14 residues.

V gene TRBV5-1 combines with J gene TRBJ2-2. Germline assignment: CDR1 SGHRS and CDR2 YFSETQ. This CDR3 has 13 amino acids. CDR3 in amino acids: CASSEKNTGELFF.

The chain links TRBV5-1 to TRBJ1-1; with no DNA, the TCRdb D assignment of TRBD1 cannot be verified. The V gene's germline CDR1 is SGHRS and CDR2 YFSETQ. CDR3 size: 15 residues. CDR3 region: CASSLRTGGDTEAFF.

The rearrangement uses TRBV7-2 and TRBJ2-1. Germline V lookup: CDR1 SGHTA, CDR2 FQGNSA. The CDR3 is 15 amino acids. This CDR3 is CASSLALAESSEQFF.

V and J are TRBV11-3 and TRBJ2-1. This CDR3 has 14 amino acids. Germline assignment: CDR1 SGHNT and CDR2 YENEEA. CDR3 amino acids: CASSPGTEWNEQFF.

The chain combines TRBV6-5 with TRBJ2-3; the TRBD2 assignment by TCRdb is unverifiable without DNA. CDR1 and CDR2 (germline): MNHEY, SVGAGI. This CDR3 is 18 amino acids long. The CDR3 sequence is CASSTNPGLAISTDTQYF.